This is a list of T cell receptor beta chains from one sample in a study of blood T cell repertoires in COVID-19. Generated by immunoSEQ multiplex PCR, the TCRdb table keeps only in-frame clones and is missing some. Among roughly 190,000 clones, about four fifths were seen once, and the ten largest hold roughly 5.3%. Sequenced sample: peripheral blood. The receptors were gathered from a woman in her 70s with active or convalescent COVID-19. Both conserved end residues are trimmed from each CDR3. Size is stated for part of the rows, as once, few or many counts, or as a class when the clone is expanded.

CDR3 protein,clone size,J gene,CDR3 length,V gene
ATIIPRNNEQF,-,TRBJ2-1,11,TRBV13
ASSRTANTEAF,-,TRBJ1-1,11,TRBV14
SVPGGF,-,TRBJ2-1,6,TRBV20-1
ASSAGQNTEAF,once,TRBJ1-1,11,TRBV7-7
ASSLDRASSGNTIY,-,TRBJ1-3,14,TRBV5-1
ASSRPTGGWETQY,few,TRBJ2-5,13,TRBV3-1/TRBV3-2
ASSQFPGGLTDTQY,-,TRBJ2-3,14,TRBV4-1
ASSRDTGGREQF,-,TRBJ2-1,12,TRBV14
ASSPTRQTYEQY,-,TRBJ2-7,12,TRBV3-1/TRBV3-2
ASSLGSGGGGGYT,-,TRBJ1-2,13,TRBV7-2
ASLTAGTGVPEAF,-,TRBJ1-1,13,TRBV10-2